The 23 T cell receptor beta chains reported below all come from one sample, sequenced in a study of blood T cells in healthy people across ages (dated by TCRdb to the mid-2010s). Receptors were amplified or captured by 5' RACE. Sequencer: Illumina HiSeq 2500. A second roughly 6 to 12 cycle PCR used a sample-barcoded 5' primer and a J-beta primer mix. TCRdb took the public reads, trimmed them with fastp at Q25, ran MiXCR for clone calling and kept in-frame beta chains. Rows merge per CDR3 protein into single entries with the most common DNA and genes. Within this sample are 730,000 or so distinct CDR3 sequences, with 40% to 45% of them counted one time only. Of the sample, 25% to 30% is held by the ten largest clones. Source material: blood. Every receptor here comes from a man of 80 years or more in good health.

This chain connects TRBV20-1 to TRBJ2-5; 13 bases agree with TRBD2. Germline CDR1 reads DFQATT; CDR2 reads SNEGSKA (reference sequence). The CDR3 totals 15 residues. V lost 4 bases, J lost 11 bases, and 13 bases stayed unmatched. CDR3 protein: CSAIRLAGGYNEQYF. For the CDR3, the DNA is TGCAGTGCTATCCGACTAGCGGGAGGCTACAATGAGCAGTACTTC.

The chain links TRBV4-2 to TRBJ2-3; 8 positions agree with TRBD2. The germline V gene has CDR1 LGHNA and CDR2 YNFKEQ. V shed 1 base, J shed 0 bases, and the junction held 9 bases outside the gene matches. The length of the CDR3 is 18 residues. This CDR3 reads CASSQALQLAESTDTQYF. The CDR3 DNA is TGTGCCAGCAGCCAAGCCCTCCAACTAGCGGAGAGCACAGATACGCAGTATTTT.

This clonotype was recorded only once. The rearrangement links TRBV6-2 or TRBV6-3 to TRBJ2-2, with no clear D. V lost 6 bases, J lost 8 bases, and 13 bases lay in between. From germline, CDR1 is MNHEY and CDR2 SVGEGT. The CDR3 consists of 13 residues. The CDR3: CASREIVLGELFF. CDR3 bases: TGTGCCAGCAGGGAAATCGTATTGGGGGAGCTGTTTTTT.

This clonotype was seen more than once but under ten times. The CDR3 DNA follows: TGTGCCAGTACGGTGTGGGGACAGGGTCTTCGAGATGAGCAGTTCTTC. This codes for CASTVWGQGLRDEQFF. The chain combines TRBV12-3 or TRBV12-4 with TRBJ2-1; TRBD1 agrees at 9 bases. The CDR3 has 16 amino acids. V lost 9 bases and J lost 8; bases outside the gene matches: 17.

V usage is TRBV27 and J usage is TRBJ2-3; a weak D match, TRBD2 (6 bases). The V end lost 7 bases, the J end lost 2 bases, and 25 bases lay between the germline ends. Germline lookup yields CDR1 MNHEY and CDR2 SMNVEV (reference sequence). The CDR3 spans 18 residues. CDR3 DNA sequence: TGTGCCAGCAAAATGGGGGTAGGAGGGCGCTTCTTCACAGATACGCAGTATTTT. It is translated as CASKMGVGGRFFTDTQYF.

The CDR3 DNA reads as TGTGCCAGCAGTCTGATTGCAGCGAACACCGGGGAGCTGTTTTTT. This gives the protein CASSLIAANTGELFF. J is TRBJ2-2 and V is TRBV6-2 or TRBV6-3; no firm D call. CDR1 and CDR2 (germline): MNHEY, SVGEGT. CDR3 length: 15 residues. V was shortened by 5 bases and J by 0 bases, with 10 bases between the two germline ends.

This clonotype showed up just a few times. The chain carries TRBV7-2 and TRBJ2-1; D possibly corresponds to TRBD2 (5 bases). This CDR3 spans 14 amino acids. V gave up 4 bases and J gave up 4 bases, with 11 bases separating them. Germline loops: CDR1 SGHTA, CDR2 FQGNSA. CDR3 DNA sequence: TGTGCCAGCAGCTCGGGATCCCAATACAATGAGCAGTTCTTC. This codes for CASSSGSQYNEQFF. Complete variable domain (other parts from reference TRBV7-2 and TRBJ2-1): GAGVSQSPSNKVTEKGKDVELRCDPISGHTALYWYRQSLGQGLEFLIYFQGNSAPDKSGLPSDRFSAERTGGSVSTLTIQRTQQEDSAVYLCASSSGSQYNEQFFGPGTRLTVL.

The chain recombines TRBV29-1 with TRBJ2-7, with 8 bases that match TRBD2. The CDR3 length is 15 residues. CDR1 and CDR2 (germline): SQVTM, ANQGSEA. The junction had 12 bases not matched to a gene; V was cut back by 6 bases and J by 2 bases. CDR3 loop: CSVSESGSGAYEQYF. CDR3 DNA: TGCAGCGTCTCCGAGAGCGGGAGTGGGGCCTACGAGCAGTACTTC.

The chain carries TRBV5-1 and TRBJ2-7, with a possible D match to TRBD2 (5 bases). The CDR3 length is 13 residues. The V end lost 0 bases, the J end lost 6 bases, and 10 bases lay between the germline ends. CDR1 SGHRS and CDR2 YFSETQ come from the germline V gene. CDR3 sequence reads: CASSLVVGGEQYF. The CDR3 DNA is TGCGCCAGCAGCTTGGTTGTCGGAGGCGAGCAGTACTTC. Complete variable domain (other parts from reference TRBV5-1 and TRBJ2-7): KAGVTQTPRYLIKTRGQQVTLSCSPISGHRSVSWYQQTPGQGLQFLFEYFSETQRNKGNFPGRFSGRQFSNSRSEMNVSTLELGDSALYLCASSLVVGGEQYFGPGTRLTVT.

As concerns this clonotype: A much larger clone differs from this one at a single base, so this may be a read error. CDR3 protein: CTSSFTSGTYNEQFF. Here the CDR3 DNA reads TGTACCAGCAGCTTCACTAGCGGGACCTACAATGAGCAGTTCTTC. The chain carries TRBV7-8 and TRBJ2-1, with 10 bases identical to TRBD2. CDR3 size: 15 residues. Germline CDR1 SGHVS, CDR2 FQNEAQ.

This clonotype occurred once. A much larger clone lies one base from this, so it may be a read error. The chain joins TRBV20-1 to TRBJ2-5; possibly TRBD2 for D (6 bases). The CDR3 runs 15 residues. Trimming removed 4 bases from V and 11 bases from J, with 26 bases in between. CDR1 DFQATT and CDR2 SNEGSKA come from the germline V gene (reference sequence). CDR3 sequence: CSAMGEDRRNNEQYF. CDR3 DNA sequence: TGCAGTGCTATGGGGGAGGACCGACGAAACAATGAGCAGTACTTC.

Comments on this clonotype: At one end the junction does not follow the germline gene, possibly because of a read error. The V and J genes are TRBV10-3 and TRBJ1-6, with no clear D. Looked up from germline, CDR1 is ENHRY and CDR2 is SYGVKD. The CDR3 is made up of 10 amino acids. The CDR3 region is CAIKLSPPHF. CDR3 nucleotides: TGTGCCATCAAACTTTCACCCCCCCACTTT.

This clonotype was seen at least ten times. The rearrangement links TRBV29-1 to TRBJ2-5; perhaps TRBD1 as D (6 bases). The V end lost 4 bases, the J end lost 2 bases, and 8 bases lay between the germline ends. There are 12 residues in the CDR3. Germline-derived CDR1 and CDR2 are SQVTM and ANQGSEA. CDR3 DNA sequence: TGCAGCGTTGCACAGGGACAAGAGACCCAGTACTTC. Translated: CSVAQGQETQYF. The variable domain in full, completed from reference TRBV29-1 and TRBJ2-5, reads SAVISQKPSRDICQRGTSLTIQCQVDSQVTMMFWYRQQPGQSLTLIATANQGSEATYESGFVIDKFPISRPNLTFSTLTVSNMSPEDSSIYLCSVAQGQETQYFGPGTRLLVL.

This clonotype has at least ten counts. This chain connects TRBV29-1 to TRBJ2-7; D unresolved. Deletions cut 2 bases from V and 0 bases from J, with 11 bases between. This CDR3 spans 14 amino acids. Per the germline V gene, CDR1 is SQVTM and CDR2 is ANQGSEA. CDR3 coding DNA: TGCAGCGTTGAACGGTTTGGCTCCTCCTACGAGCAGTACTTC. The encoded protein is CSVERFGSSYEQYF.

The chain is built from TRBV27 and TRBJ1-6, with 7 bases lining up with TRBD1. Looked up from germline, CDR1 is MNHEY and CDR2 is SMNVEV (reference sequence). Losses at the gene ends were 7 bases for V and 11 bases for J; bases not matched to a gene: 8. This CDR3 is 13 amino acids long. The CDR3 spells CASTRQGRPPLHF. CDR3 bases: TGTGCCAGCACCAGACAGGGCCGTCCACCCCTCCACTTT.

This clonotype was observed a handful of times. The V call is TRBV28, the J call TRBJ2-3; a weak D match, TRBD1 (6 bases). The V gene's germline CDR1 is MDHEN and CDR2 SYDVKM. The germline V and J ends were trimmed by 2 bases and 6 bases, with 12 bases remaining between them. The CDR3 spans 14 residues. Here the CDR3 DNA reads TGTGCCAGCAGTTTAGGGGGCCACAGGGATACGCAGTATTTT. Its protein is CASSLGGHRDTQYF. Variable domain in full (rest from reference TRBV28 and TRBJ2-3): DVKVTQSSRYLVKRTGEKVFLECVQDMDHENMFWYRQDPGLGLRLIYFSYDVKMKEKGDIPEGYSVSREKKERFSLILESASTNQTSMYLCASSLGGHRDTQYFGPGTRLTVL.

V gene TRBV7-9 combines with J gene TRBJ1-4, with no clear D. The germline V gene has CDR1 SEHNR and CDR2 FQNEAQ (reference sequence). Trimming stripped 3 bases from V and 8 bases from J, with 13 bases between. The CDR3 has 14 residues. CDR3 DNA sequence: TGTGCCAGCAGCTTTAACATGGCAAGCGAAAAACTGTTTTTT. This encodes CASSFNMASEKLFF.

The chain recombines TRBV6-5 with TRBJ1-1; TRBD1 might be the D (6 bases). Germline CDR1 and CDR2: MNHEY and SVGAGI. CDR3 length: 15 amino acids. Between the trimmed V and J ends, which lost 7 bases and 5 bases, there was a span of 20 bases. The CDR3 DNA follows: TGTGCCAGCAAAAAACAGGGAAATGGGGGTACTGAAGCTTTCTTT. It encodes CASKKQGNGGTEAFF.

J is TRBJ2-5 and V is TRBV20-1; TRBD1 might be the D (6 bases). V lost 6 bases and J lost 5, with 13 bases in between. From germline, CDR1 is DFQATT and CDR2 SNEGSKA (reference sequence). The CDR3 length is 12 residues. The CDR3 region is CSAQGGSETQYF. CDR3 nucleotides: TGCAGTGCCCAAGGGGGTTCCGAGACCCAGTACTTC.

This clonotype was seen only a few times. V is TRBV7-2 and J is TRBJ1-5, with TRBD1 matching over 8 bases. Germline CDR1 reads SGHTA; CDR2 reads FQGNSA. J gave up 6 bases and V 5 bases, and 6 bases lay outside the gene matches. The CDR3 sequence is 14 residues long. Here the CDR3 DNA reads TGTGCCAGCAGCAGGACAGGGATCACTCAGCCCCAGCATTTT. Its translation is CASSRTGITQPQHF.

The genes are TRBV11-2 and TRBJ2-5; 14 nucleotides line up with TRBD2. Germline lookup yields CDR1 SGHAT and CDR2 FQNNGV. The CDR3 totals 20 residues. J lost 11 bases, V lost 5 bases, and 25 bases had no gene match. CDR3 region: CASSISRGTSGRVSYNEQYF. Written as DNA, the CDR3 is TGTGCCAGCAGCATTTCGAGGGGGACTAGCGGGAGAGTTTCCTACAATGAGCAGTACTTC.

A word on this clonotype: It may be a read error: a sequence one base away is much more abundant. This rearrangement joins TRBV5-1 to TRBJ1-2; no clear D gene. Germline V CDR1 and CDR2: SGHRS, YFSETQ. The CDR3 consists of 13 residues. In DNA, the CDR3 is TGCACCAGCAGCTTAAGTGCTAACTATGGCTACACCTTC. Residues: CTSSLSANYGYTF.

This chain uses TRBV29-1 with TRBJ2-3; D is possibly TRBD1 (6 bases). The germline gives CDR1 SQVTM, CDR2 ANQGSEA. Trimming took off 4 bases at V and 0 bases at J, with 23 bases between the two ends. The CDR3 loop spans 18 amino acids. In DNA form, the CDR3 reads TGCAGCGTTGGAAGGGGGTCAGGGTCGGTTCCTAGCACAGATACGCAGTATTTT. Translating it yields CSVGRGSGSVPSTDTQYF.